This is a list of T cell receptor beta chains from one sample in a study of blood T cell repertoires in COVID-19. TCRdb's table, derived via immunoSEQ multiplex PCR, lists solely in-frame clones and lacks some. Of 150,000 to 200,000 clones listed, around 90% are singletons. The sequenced sample was peripheral blood. The source is a man aged 35-49 years with acute or convalescent COVID-19. CDR3s leave out the opening cysteine and the closing phenylalanine or tryptophan. Fields, in order: J gene, V gene, CDR3 protein.

J gene: TRBJ1-2; V gene: TRBV30; CDR3 protein: AWSEYGNPPNYGYT
J gene: TRBJ2-7; V gene: TRBV28; CDR3 protein: ASSLPGQTYEQY
J gene: TRBJ1-3; V gene: TRBV15; CDR3 protein: ATSRGTGFFSGNTIY
J gene: TRBJ2-1; V gene: TRBV9; CDR3 protein: ASSGRGPHGFNEQF
J gene: TRBJ1-5; V gene: TRBV9; CDR3 protein: ASSGGQGEGGSNQPQH
J gene: TRBJ2-5; V gene: TRBV15; CDR3 protein: ATSRVAGAGAAKETQY
J gene: TRBJ1-2; V gene: TRBV5-1; CDR3 protein: ASSLEAGGGDGYT
J gene: TRBJ1-1; V gene: TRBV4-1; CDR3 protein: ASSQPWRGGESEAF
J gene: TRBJ2-3; V gene: TRBV7-9; CDR3 protein: ASSPVSGDIPDTQY
J gene: TRBJ2-5; V gene: TRBV23-1; CDR3 protein: ASSQLPRGFETQY
J gene: TRBJ1-5; V gene: TRBV12-5; CDR3 protein: ASGGGPWGGLGQPQH
J gene: TRBJ1-6; V gene: TRBV9; CDR3 protein: ASSVAQDRGHSPLH
J gene: TRBJ1-1; V gene: TRBV3-1/TRBV3-2; CDR3 protein: ASSQDPSNTEAF
J gene: TRBJ2-3; V gene: TRBV4-1; CDR3 protein: ASSQRTSGPSTDTQY
J gene: TRBJ1-1; V gene: TRBV6-5; CDR3 protein: ASSYAGDTEAF
J gene: TRBJ1-5; V gene: TRBV4-2; CDR3 protein: ASSQDWGTGNQPQH
J gene: TRBJ2-1; V gene: TRBV11-2; CDR3 protein: ASSFRLAGRTSSYNEQF
J gene: TRBJ1-1; V gene: TRBV6-5; CDR3 protein: ASIKLGQGTEAF
J gene: TRBJ1-2; V gene: TRBV6-5; CDR3 protein: ASSYSTGGYGYT
J gene: TRBJ2-3; V gene: TRBV5-1; CDR3 protein: ASSSTGNADTQY
J gene: TRBJ2-7; V gene: TRBV3-1/TRBV3-2; CDR3 protein: ASSQELWRRTGGYEQY
J gene: TRBJ2-5; V gene: TRBV10-2; CDR3 protein: ASSEMMFSGEETQY
J gene: TRBJ1-2; V gene: TRBV30; CDR3 protein: AWKSGNYGYT
J gene: TRBJ1-4; V gene: TRBV7-2; CDR3 protein: ASSLNRGSNEKLF
J gene: TRBJ2-3; V gene: TRBV10-2; CDR3 protein: ASTPGGFSTDTQY
J gene: TRBJ2-7; V gene: TRBV5-4; CDR3 protein: ASSFGQGDEQY
J gene: TRBJ1-1; V gene: TRBV9; CDR3 protein: ASSPRFGQGSEAF
J gene: TRBJ2-1; V gene: TRBV7-2; CDR3 protein: ASSLDLAGGNEQF
J gene: TRBJ2-5; V gene: TRBV21-1; CDR3 protein: ASLQDLFPTGTGETQY
J gene: TRBJ2-2; V gene: TRBV5-1; CDR3 protein: ASSSGSDTGELF
J gene: TRBJ2-3; V gene: TRBV7-2; CDR3 protein: ASSYSPGTRRTDTQY
J gene: TRBJ2-5; V gene: TRBV6-5; CDR3 protein: ASSYSRRGGQTQY
J gene: TRBJ1-1; V gene: TRBV21-1; CDR3 protein: ASSKEVWTVIFMNTEAF
J gene: TRBJ1-1; V gene: TRBV20-1; CDR3 protein: SARIGEGAF
J gene: TRBJ1-5; V gene: TRBV5-1; CDR3 protein: ASSLGGEGQPQH
J gene: TRBJ2-3; V gene: TRBV7-6; CDR3 protein: ASSFVAGGPTDTQY
J gene: TRBJ2-7; V gene: TRBV29-1; CDR3 protein: SVEGKGDEQY
J gene: TRBJ2-7; V gene: TRBV12-3/TRBV12-4; CDR3 protein: ASSLEQGGEQY
J gene: TRBJ2-1; V gene: TRBV11-2; CDR3 protein: ASSLGGPGQGSYNEQF
J gene: TRBJ2-3; V gene: TRBV3-1/TRBV3-2; CDR3 protein: ASSQTGGTDTQY
J gene: TRBJ1-2; V gene: TRBV7-2; CDR3 protein: ASSPLNQGIYGYT
J gene: TRBJ2-7; V gene: TRBV7-8; CDR3 protein: ASSFLPTGLVYEQY
J gene: TRBJ2-7; V gene: TRBV4-1; CDR3 protein: ASSPGTSNPYEQY
J gene: TRBJ1-2; V gene: TRBV28; CDR3 protein: ASSRGGEVANYGYT
J gene: TRBJ1-2; V gene: TRBV27; CDR3 protein: ASSYTGRVGYGYT
J gene: TRBJ1-2; V gene: TRBV27; CDR3 protein: ASSLRTGVGGYT
J gene: TRBJ2-7; V gene: TRBV5-1; CDR3 protein: ASSRDSRSYEQY
J gene: TRBJ1-1; V gene: TRBV10-3; CDR3 protein: AISTGTSNTEAF
J gene: TRBJ2-1; V gene: TRBV19; CDR3 protein: ASSLFDGVDEQF
J gene: TRBJ1-4; V gene: TRBV5-1; CDR3 protein: ASSARRGGEKLF
J gene: TRBJ1-2; V gene: TRBV9; CDR3 protein: ASSLRTGQGYT
J gene: TRBJ1-1; V gene: TRBV6-5; CDR3 protein: ASSPGTGGTEAF
J gene: TRBJ2-5; V gene: TRBV11-2; CDR3 protein: ASSLAPSGGETQY
J gene: TRBJ2-3; V gene: TRBV6-5; CDR3 protein: ASSLGQNTDTQY
J gene: TRBJ2-3; V gene: TRBV12-3/TRBV12-4; CDR3 protein: ASSLPADTQY